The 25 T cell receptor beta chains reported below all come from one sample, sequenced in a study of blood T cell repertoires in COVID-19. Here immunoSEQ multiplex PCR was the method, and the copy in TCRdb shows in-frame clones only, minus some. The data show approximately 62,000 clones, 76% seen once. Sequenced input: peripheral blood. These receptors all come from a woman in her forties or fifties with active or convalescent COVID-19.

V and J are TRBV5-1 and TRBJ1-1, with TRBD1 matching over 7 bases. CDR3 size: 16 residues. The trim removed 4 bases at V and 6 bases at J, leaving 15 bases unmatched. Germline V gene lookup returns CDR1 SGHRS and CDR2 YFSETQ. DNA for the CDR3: TGCGCCAGCAGCCCCTCCTCGGACAGGCGCAACCCTGAAGCTTTCTTT. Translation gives CASSPSSDRRNPEAFF.

CDR3: CASSLSGTNYGYTF. CDR3 nucleotides: TGTGCCAGCAGCTTATCGGGGACTAACTATGGCTACACCTTC. The gene calls are TRBV7-2 and TRBJ1-2, with D unclear. The CDR3 sequence is 14 residues long. CDR1 is SGHTA and CDR2 is FQGNSA in the germline V gene. The V end was cut by 2 bases, the J end by 0 bases, with 7 bases between.

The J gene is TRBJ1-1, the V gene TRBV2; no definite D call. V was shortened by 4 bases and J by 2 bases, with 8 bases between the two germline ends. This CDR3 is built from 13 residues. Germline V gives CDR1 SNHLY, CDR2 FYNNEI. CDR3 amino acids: CASSATPNTEAFF. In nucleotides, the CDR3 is TGTGCCAGCAGTGCGACACCCAACACTGAAGCTTTCTTT. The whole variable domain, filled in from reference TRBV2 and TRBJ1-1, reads EPEVTQTPSHQVTQMGQEVILRCVPISNHLYFYWYRQILGQKVEFLVSFYNNEISEKSEIFDDQFSVERPDGSNFTLKIRSTKLEDSAMYFCASSATPNTEAFFGQGTRLTVV.

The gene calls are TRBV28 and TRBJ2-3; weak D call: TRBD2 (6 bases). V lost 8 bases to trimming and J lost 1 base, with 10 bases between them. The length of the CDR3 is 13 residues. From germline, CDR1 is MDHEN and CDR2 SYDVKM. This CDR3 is CASGSGGTDTQYF. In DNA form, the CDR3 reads TGTGCCAGCGGGTCGGGGGGCACAGATACGCAGTATTTT.

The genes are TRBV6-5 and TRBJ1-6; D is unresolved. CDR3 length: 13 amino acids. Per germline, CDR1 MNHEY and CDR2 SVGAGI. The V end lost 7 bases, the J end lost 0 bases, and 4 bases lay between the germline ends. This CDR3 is CASKRSYNSPLHF. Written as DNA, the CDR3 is TGTGCCAGCAAGCGCTCCTATAATTCACCCCTCCACTTT.

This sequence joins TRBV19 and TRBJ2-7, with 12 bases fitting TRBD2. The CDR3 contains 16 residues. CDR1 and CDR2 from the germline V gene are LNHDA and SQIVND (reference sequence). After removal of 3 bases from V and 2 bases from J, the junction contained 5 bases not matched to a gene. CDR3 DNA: TGTGCCAGTAGTATCGGGCTAGCGGGAGGGCCCTACGAGCAGTACTTC. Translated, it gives CASSIGLAGGPYEQYF.

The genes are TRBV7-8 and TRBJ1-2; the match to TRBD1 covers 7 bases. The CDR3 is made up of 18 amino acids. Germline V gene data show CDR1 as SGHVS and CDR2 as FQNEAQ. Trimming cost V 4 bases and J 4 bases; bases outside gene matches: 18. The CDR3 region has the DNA TGTGCCAGCAGCTCGATTTCGGGACAGACAAAAAGCGCCTATGGCTACACCTTC. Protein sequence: CASSSISGQTKSAYGYTF.

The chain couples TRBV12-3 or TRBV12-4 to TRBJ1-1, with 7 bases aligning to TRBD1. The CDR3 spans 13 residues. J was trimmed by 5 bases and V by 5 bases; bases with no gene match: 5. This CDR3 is CASSLGQVTEAFF. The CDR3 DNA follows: TGTGCCAGCAGTCTCGGACAGGTTACTGAAGCTTTCTTT.

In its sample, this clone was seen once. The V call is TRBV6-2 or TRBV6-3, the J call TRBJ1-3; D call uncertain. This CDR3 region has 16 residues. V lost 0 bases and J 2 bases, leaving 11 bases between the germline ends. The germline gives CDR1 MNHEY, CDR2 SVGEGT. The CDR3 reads CASSYSRENAGNTIYF. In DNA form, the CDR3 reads TGTGCCAGCAGTTACTCGCGGGAGAATGCTGGAAACACCATATATTTT.

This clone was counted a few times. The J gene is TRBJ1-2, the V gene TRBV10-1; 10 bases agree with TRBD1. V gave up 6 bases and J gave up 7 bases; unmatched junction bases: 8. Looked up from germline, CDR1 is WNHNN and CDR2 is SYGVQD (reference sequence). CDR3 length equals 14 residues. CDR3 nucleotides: TGCGCCAGCAGGGCCACGACAGGGGGCCCTGGCTACACCTTC. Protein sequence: CASRATTGGPGYTF.

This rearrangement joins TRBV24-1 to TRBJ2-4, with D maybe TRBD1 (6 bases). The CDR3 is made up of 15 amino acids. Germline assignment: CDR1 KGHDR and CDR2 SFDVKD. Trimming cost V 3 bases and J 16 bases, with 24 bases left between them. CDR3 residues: CATSDHKQGSLGYYF. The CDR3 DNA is TGTGCCACCAGTGATCATAAACAGGGTAGCCTCGGGTATTACTTC.

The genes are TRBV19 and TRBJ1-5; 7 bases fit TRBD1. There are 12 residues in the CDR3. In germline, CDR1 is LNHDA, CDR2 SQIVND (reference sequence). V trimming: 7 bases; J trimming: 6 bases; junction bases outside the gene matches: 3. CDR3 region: CASKAGGQPQHF. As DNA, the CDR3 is TGTGCCAGTAAGGCAGGGGGTCAGCCCCAGCATTTT.

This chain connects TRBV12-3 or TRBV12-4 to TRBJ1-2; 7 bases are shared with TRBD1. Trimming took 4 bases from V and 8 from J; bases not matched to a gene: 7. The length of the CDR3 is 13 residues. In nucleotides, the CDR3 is TGTGCCAGCAGTTCTACAGGGGCCCCGGGCTACACCTTC. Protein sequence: CASSSTGAPGYTF.

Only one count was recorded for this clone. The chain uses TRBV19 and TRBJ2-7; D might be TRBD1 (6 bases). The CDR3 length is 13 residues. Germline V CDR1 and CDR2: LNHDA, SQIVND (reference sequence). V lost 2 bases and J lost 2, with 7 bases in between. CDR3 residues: CASSIRTAYEQYF. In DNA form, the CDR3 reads TGTGCCAGTAGTATAAGGACAGCCTACGAGCAGTACTTC.

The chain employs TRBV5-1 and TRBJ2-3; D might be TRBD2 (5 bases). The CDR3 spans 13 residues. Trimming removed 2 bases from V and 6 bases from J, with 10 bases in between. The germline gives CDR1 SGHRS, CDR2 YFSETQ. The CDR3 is CASSFGSGDTQYF. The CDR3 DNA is TGCGCCAGCAGCTTCGGGTCGGGGGATACGCAGTATTTT.

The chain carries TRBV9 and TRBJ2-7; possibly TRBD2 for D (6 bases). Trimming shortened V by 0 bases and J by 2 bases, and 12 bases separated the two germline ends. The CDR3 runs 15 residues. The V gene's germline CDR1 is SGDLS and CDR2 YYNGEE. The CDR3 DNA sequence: TGTGCCAGCAGCGTAGGGGGGGTCGGGACCTACGAGCAGTACTTC. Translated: CASSVGGVGTYEQYF.

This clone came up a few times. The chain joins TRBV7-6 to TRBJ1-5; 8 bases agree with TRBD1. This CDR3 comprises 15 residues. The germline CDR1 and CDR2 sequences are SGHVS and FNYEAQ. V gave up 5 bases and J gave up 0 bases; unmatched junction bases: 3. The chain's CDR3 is CASSPTGGSNQPQHF. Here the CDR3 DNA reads TGTGCCAGCAGCCCTACAGGGGGTAGCAATCAGCCCCAGCATTTT.

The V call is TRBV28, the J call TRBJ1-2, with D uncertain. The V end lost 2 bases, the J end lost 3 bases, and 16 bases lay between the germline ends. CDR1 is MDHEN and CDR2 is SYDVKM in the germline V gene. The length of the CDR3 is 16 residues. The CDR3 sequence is CASSLKGAPYYYGYTF. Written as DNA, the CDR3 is TGTGCCAGCAGTTTAAAGGGAGCGCCCTATTACTATGGCTACACCTTC.

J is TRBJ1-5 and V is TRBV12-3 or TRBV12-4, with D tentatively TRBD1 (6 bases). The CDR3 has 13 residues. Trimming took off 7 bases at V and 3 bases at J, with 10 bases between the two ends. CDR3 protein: CASTTGNNQPQHF. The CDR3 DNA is TGTGCCAGCACCACAGGGAACAATCAGCCCCAGCATTTT.

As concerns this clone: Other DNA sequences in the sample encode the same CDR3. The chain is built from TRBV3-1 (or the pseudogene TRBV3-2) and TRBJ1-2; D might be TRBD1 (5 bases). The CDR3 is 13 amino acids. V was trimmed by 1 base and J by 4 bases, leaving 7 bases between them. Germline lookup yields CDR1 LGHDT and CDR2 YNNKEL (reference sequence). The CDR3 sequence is CASSQGQGYGYTF. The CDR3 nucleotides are TGTGCCAGCAGCCAAGGGCAGGGCTATGGCTACACCTTC.

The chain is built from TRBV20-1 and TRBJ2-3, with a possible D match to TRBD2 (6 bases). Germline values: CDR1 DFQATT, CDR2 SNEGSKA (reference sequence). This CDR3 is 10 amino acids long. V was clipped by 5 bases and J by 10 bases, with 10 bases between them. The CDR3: CSAWDSAQYF. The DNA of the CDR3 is TGCAGTGCTTGGGACTCAGCGCAGTATTTT.

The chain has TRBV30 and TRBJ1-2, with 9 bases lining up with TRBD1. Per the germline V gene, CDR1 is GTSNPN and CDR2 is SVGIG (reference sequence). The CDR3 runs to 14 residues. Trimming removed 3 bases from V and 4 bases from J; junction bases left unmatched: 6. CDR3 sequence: CAWRLTGGSYGYTF. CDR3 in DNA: TGTGCCTGGAGACTCACAGGGGGCTCCTATGGCTACACCTTC.

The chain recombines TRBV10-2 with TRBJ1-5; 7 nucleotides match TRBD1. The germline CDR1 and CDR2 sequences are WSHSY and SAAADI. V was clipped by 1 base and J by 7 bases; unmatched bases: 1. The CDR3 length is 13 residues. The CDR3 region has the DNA TGCGCCAGCAGTGAGTTACAGGGGCAGCCCCAGCATTTT. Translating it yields CASSELQGQPQHF.

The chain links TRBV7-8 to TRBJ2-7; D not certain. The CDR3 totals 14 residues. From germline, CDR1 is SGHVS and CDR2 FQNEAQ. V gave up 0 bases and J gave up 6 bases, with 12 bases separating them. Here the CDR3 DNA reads TGTGCCAGCAGCTTAGCAGTTGGCCCCAGCGAGCAGTACTTC. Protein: CASSLAVGPSEQYF.

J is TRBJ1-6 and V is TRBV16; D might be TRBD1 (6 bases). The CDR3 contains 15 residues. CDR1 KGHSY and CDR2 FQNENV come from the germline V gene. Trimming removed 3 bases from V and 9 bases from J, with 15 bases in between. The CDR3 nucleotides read TGTGCCAGCAGCCATAGATCCGAAGGGGGTTCACCCCTCCACTTT. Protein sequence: CASSHRSEGGSPLHF.